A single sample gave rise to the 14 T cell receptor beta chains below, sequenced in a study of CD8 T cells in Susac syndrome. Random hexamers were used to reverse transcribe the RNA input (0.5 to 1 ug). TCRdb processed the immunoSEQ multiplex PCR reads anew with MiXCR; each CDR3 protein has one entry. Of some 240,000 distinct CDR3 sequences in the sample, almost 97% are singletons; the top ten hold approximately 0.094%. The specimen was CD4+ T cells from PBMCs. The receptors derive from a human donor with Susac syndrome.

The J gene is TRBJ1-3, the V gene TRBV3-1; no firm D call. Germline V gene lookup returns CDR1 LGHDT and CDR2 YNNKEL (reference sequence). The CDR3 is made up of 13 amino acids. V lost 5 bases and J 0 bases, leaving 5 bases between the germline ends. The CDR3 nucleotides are TGTGCCAGCAGCTGGGGCTCTGGAAACACCATATATTTT. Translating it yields CASSWGSGNTIYF.

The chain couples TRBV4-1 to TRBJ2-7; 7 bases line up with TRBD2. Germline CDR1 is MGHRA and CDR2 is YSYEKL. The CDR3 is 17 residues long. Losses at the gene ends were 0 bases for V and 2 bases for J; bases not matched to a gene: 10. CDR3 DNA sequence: TGCGCCAGCAGCCAAGAAACCTTAGCGGGTGATACCTACGAGCAGTACTTC. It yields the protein CASSQETLAGDTYEQYF.

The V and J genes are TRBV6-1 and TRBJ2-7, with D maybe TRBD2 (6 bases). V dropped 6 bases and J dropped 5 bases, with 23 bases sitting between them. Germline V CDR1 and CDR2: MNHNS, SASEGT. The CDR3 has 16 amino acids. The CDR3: CASSQTRGGGTHEQYF. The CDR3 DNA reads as TGTGCCAGCAGCCAAACCCGAGGCGGTGGGACTCACGAGCAGTACTTC.

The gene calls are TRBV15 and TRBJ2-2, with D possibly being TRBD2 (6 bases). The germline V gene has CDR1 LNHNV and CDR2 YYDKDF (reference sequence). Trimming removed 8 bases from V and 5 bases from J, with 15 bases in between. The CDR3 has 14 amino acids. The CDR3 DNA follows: TGTGCCACCGAGCGGCAGGGAGGAACCGGGGAGCTGTTTTTT. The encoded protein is CATERQGGTGELFF. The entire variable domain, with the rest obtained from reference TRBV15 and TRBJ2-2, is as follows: DAMVIQNPRYQVTQFGKPVTLSCSQTLNHNVMYWYQQKSSQAPKLLFHYYDKDFNNEADTPDNFQSRRPNTSFCFLDIRSPGLGDTAMYLCATERQGGTGELFFGEGSRLTVL.

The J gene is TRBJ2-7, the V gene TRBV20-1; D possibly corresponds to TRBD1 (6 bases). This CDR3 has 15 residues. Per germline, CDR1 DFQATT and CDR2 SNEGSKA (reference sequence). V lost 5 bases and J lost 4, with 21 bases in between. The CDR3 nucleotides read TGCAGTGCTCCTAGAGCACAGGGAATGGTATACGAGCAGTACTTC. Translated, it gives CSAPRAQGMVYEQYF.

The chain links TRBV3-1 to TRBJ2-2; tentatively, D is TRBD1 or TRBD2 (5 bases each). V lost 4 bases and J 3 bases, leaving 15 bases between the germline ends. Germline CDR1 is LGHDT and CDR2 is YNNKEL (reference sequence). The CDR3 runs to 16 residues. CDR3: CASSRGSGWDTGELFF. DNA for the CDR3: TGTGCCAGCAGCCGGGGGAGCGGATGGGACACCGGGGAGCTGTTTTTT.

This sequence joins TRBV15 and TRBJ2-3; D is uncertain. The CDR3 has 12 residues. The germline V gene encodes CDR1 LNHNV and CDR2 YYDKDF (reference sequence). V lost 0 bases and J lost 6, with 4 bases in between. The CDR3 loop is CATSRDLDTQYF. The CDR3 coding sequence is TGTGCCACCAGCAGAGATCTGGATACGCAGTATTTT.

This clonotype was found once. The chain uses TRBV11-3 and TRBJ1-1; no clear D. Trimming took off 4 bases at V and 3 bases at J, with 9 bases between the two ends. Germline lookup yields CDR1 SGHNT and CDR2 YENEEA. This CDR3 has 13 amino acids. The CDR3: CASSWTRDTEAFF. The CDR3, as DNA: TGTGCCAGCAGCTGGACGAGAGACACTGAAGCTTTCTTT.

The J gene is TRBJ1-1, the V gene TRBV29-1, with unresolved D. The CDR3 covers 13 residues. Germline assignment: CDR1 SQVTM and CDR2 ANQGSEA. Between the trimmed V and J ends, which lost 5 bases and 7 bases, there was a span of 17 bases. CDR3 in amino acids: CSVSPRLFDEAFF. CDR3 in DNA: TGCAGCGTTTCACCTAGACTATTCGATGAAGCTTTCTTT. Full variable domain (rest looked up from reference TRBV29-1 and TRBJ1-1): SAVISQKPSRDICQRGTSLTIQCQVDSQVTMMFWYRQQPGQSLTLIATANQGSEATYESGFVIDKFPISRPNLTFSTLTVSNMSPEDSSIYLCSVSPRLFDEAFFGQGTRLTVV.

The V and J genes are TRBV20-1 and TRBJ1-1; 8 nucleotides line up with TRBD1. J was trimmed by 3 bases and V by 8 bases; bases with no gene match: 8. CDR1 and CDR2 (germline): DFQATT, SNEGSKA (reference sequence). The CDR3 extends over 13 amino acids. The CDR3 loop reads CSPRQGKDTEAFF. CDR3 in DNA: TGCAGTCCCCGACAGGGGAAGGACACTGAAGCTTTCTTT.

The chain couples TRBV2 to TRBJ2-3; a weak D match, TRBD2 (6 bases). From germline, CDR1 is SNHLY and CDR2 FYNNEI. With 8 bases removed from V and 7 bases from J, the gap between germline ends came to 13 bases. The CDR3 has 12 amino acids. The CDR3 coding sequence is TGTGCCAGCGGACCCCTAGCGCATACGCAGTATTTT. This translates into CASGPLAHTQYF. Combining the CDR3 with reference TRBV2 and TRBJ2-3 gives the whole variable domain EPEVTQTPSHQVTQMGQEVILRCVPISNHLYFYWYRQILGQKVEFLVSFYNNEISEKSEIFDDQFSVERPDGSNFTLKIRSTKLEDSAMYFCASGPLAHTQYFGPGTRLTVL.

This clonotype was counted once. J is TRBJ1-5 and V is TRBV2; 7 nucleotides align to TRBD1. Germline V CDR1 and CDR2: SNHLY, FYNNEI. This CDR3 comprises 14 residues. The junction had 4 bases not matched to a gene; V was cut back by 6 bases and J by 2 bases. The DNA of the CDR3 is TGTGCCAGCAGACAAACAGGGGGCAATCAGCCCCAGCATTTT. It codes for CASRQTGGNQPQHF.

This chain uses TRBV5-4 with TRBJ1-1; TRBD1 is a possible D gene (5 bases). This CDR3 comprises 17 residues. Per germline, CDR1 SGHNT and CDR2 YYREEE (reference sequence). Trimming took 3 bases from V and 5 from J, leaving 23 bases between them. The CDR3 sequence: CASSSGTGLQEVTEAFF. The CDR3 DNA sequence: TGTGCCAGCAGCTCGGGAACAGGTCTGCAGGAGGTTACTGAAGCTTTCTTT.

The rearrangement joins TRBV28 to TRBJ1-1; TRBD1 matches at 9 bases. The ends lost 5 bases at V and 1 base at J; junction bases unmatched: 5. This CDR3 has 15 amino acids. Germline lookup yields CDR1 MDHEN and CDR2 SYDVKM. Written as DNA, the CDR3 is TGTGCCAGCAGTCCTCCGACAGGGGGGAACACTGAAGCTTTCTTT. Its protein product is CASSPPTGGNTEAFF.